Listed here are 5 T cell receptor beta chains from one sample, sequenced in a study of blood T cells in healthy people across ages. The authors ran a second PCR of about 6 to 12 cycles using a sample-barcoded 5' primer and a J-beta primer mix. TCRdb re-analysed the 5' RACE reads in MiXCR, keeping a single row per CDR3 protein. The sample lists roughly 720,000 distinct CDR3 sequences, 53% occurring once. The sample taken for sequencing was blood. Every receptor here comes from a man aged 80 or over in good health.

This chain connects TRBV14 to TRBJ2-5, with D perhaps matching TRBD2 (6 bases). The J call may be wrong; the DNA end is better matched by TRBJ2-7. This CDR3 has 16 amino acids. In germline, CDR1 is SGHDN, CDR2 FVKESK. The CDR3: CASSQLSGLSPYEQYF. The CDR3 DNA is TGTGCCAGCAGCCAGCTTAGCGGACTTTCCCCCTACGAGCAGTACTTC.

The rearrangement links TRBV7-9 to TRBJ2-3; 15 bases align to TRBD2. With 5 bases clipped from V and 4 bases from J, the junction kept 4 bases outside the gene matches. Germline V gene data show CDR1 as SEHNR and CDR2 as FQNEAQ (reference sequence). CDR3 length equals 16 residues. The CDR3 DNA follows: TGTGCCAGCAGCCGACGGACTAGCGGGAGGGCAGATACGCAGTATTTT. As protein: CASSRRTSGRADTQYF.

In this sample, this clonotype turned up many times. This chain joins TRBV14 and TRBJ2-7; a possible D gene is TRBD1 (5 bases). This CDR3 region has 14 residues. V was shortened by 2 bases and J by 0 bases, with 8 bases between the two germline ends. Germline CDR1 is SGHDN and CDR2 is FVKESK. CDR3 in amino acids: CASSQLTGSYEQYF. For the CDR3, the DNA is TGTGCCAGCAGCCAACTAACAGGCTCCTACGAGCAGTACTTC.

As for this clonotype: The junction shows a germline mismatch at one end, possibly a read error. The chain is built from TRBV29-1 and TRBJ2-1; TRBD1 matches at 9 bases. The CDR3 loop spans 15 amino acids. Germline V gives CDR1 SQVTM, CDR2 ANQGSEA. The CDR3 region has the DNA TGCAGCGTCCCGTGGGACAGGGTCACCCCCGATGAGCGGTTCTTC. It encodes CSVPWDRVTPDERFF.

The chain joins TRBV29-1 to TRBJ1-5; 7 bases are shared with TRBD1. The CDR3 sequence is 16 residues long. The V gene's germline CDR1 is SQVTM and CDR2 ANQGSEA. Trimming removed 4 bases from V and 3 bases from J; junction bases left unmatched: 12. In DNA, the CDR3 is TGCAGCGTTGTGCCCACAGGGGCGGGGGTCAATCAGCCCCAGCATTTT. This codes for CSVVPTGAGVNQPQHF.